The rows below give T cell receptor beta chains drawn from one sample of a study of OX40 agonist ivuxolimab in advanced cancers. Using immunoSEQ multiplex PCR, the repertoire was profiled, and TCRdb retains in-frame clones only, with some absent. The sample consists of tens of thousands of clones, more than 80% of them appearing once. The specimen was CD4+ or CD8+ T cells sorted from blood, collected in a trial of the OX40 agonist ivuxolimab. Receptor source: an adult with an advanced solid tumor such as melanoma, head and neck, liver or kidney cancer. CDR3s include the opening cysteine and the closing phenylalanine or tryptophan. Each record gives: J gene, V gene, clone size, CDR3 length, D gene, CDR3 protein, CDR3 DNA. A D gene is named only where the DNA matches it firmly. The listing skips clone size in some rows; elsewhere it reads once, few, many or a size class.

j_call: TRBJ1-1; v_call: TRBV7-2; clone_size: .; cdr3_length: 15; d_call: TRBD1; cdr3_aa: CASSPRQGANTEAFF; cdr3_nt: TGTGCCAGCAGCCCCAGGCAGGGGGCGAACACTGAAGCTTTCTTT
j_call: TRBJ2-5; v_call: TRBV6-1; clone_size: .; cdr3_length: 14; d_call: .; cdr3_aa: CASSRVSGGETQYF; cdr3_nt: TGTGCCAGCAGCCGCGTTTCGGGCGGAGAGACCCAGTACTTC
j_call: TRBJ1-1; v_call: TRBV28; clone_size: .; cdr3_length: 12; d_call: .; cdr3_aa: CASSYKGTEAFF; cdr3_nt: TGTGCCAGCAGTTATAAAGGAACTGAAGCTTTCTTT
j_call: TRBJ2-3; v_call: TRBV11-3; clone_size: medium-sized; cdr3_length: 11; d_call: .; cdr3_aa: CASSLGDTQYF; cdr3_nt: TGTGCCAGCAGCTTAGGGGATACGCAGTATTTT
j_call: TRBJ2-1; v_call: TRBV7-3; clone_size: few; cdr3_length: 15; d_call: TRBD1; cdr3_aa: CASSPSGGSYNEQFF; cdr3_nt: TGTGCCAGCAGCCCATCAGGGGGCTCCTACAATGAGCAGTTCTTC
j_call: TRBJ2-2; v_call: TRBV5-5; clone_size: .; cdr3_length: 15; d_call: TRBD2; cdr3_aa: CASRPSGRGTGELFF; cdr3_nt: TGTGCCAGCAGGCCTAGCGGGAGAGGTACCGGGGAGCTGTTTTTT
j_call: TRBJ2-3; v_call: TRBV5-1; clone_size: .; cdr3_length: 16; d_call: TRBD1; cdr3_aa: CASSLVGGQGADTQYF; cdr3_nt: TGCGCCAGCAGCTTGGTTGGGGGACAGGGCGCAGATACGCAGTATTTT
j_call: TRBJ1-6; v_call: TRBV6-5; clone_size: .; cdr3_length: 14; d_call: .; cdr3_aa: CASTPDLGNSPLHF; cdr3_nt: TGTGCCAGCACCCCGGACCTGGGGAATTCACCCCTCCACTTT
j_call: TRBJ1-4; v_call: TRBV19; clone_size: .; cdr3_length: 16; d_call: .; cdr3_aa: CASSEPPGLLKEKLFF; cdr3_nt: TGTGCCAGTAGCGAACCCCCCGGGCTCCTAAAGGAAAAACTGTTTTTT
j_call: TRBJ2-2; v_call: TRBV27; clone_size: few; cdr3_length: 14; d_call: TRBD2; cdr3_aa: CASTGTTDTGELFF; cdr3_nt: TGTGCCAGCACCGGGACTACGGACACCGGGGAGCTGTTTTTT
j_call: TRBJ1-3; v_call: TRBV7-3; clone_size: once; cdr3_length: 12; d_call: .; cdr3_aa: CASSEGGNTIYF; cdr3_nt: TGTGCCAGCAGCGAAGGGGGAAACACCATATATTTT
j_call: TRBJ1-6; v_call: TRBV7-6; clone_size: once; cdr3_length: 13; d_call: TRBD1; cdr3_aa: CATGTGGSAPLHF; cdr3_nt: TGTGCCACGGGGACAGGCGGGAGCGCACCCCTCCACTTT
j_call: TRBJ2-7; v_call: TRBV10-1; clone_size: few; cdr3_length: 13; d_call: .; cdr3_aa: CASSERSSYEQYF; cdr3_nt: TGCGCCAGCAGTGAACGCAGCTCCTACGAGCAGTACTTC
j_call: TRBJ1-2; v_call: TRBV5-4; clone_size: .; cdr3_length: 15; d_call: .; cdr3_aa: CASRTDIGLGYGYTF; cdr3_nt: TGTGCCAGCAGAACTGACATCGGGTTAGGGTATGGCTACACCTTC
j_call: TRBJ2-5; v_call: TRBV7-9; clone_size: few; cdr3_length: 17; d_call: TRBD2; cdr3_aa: CASSPGLAGPFQETQYF; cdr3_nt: TGTGCCAGCAGCCCTGGACTAGCGGGACCCTTTCAAGAGACCCAGTACTTC
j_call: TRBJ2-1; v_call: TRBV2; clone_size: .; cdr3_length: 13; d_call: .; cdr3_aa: CASSEDLGDEQFF; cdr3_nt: TGTGCCAGCAGTGAAGACCTAGGGGATGAGCAGTTCTTC
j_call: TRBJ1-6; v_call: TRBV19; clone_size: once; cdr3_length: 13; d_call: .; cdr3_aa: CATTRDTRSPLHF; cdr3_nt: TGTGCCACGACCCGGGACACTCGCTCACCCCTCCACTTT
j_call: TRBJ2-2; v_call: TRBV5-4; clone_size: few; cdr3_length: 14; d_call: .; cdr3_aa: CASSLDPNTGELFF; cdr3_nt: TGTGCCAGCAGCTTGGACCCGAACACCGGGGAGCTGTTTTTT